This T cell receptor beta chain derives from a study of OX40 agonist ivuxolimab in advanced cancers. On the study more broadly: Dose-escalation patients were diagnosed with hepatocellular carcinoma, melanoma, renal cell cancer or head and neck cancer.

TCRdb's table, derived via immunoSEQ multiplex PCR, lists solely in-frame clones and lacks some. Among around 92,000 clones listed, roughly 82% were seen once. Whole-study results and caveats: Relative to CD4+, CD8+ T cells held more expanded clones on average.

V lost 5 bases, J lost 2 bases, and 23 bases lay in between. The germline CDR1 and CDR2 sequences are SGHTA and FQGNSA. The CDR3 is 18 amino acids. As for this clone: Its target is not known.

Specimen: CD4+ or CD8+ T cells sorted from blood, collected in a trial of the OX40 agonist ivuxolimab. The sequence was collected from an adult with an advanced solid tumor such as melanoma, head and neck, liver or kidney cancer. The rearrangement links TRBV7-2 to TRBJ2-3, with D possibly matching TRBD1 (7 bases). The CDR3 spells CASSGRRAGGTLTDTQYF. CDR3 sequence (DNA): TGTGCCAGCAGCGGGAGGAGGGCAGGGGGGACACTCACAGATACGCAGTATTTT.